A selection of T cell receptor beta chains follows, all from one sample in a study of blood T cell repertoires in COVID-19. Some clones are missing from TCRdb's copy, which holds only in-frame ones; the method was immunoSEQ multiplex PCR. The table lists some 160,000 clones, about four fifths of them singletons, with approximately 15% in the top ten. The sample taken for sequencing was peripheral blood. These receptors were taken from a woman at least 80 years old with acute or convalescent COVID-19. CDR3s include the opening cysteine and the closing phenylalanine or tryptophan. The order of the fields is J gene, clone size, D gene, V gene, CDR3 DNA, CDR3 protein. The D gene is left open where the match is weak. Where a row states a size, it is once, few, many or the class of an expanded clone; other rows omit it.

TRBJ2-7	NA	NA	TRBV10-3	TGTGCCATCAGTGAGTCTGGGAGTTCCTACGAGCAGTACTTC	CAISESGSSYEQYF
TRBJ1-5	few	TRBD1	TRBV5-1	TGCGCCAGCAGCCCGGGACAGGGGGATCAGCCCCAGCATTTT	CASSPGQGDQPQHF
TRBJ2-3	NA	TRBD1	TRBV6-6	TGTGCCACCGAGACAGGGGCAGATACGCAGTATTTT	CATETGADTQYF
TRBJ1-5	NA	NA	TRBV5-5	TGTGCCAGCAGCTGGGGGCCCAATCAGCCCCAGCATTTT	CASSWGPNQPQHF
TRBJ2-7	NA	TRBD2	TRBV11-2	TGTGCCAGCAGCCTACCGGGACTAGCCGAGCAGTACTTC	CASSLPGLAEQYF
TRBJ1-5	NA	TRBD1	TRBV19	TGTGCCAGTAGTAGTGATTGGGACAGGGAACGGCCCCAGCATTTT	CASSSDWDRERPQHF
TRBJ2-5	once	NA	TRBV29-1	TGCAGCGGAGGAGGGCAGGGAGGCGAGACCCAGTACTTC	CSGGGQGGETQYF
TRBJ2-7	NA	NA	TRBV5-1	TGCGCCAGCAGCTTGAATCCGGGTATCACGGATGAGCAGTACTTC	CASSLNPGITDEQYF
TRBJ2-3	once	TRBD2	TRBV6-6	TGTGCCAGCAGCCTAACTAGCGGCACAGATACGCAGTATTTT	CASSLTSGTDTQYF
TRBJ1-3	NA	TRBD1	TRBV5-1	TGCGCCAGCAGCGCCTTACAGGGGGCGCCTGGAAACACCATATATTTT	CASSALQGAPGNTIYF
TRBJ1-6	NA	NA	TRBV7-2	TGTGCCAGCAGCTTGCAGGGGACGGCTAATTCACCCCTCCACTTT	CASSLQGTANSPLHF
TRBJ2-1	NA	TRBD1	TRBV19	TGTGCCAGTAGTACAAAACGGGGACAGGGGATTTGGCATGAGCAGTTCTTC	CASSTKRGQGIWHEQFF
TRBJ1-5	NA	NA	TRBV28	TGTGCCAGCAGTCCAGGGATTCAAGAGCCCCAGCATTTT	CASSPGIQEPQHF
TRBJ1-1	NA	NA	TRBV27	TGTGCCAGCAGTTTAATCGGGGGGTACGGAAAGGACACTGAAGCTTTCTTT	CASSLIGGYGKDTEAFF
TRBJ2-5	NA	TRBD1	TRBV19	TGTGCCAGTAGTCATACCGGGACAGGGGGCGGAGAGACCCAGTACTTC	CASSHTGTGGGETQYF
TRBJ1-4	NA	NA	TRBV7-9	TGTGCCAGCAGCTTATACCTGACAGCAACTAATGAAAAACTGTTTTTT	CASSLYLTATNEKLFF
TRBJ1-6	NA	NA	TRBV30	TGTGCCTGGAGTGCCCTCAATTACGGGGGGCCTTGGAATAATTCACCCCTCCACTTT	CAWSALNYGGPWNNSPLHF
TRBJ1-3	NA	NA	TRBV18	TGTGCCAGCTCATTAGGAGCTTCTGGAAACACCATATATTTT	CASSLGASGNTIYF
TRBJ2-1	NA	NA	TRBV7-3	TGTGCCAGCAGCTTAATTCAAGCGGGCCACAATGAGCAGTTCTTC	CASSLIQAGHNEQFF
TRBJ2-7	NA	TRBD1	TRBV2	TGTGCCAGCACTGAGACAGGGGGCGGCTACGAGCAGTACTTC	CASTETGGGYEQYF
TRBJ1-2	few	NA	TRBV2	TGTGCCAGCAGCGAAAACCCGGACTATGGCTACACCTTC	CASSENPDYGYTF
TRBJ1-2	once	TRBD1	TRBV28	TGTGCCAGCACCTCGGAGGGCGTTTTCGGGACAGCATATGGCTACACCTTC	CASTSEGVFGTAYGYTF
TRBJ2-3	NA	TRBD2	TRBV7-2	TGTGCCAGCAGCTACAGGTTCGCGGGAGACCTTCTTAGCACAGATACGCAGTATTTT	CASSYRFAGDLLSTDTQYF
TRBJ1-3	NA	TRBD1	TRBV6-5	TGTGCCAGCAGGCTGACAGGGGCTGGGTGGGACACCATATATTTT	CASRLTGAGWDTIYF
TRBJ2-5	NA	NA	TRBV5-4	TGTGCCAGCAGCTTGGGGCCCGACCAAGAGACCCAGTACTTC	CASSLGPDQETQYF
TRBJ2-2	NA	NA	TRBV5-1	TGCGCCAGCAGCTACTACAGGGTCGAGGACACCGGGGAGCTGTTTTTT	CASSYYRVEDTGELFF
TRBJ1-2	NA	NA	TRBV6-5	TGTGCCAGCATCCCTAACGGCGGCGGTAGGGGCTACACCTTC	CASIPNGGGRGYTF
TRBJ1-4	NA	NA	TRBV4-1	TGCGCCAGCCGCCGGGACTTTACTAATGAAAAACTGTTTTTT	CASRRDFTNEKLFF
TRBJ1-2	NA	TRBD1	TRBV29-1	TGCAGCGCCTCGGGACAGCTCTATGGCTACACCTTC	CSASGQLYGYTF
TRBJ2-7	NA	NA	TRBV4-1	TGCGCCAGCAGCCAAGCCCAGGGCAGGGGTCCTTCCTACGAGCAGTACTTC	CASSQAQGRGPSYEQYF
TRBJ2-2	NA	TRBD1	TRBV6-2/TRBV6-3	TGTGCCAGCAGCCCGACAGGGGGAATAACCGGGGAGCTGTTTTTT	CASSPTGGITGELFF
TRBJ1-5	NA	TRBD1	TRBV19	TGTGCCAGTAGTATCCGACAGGGGGTAATTAGCAATCAGCCCCAGCATTTT	CASSIRQGVISNQPQHF
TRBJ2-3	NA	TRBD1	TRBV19	TGTGCCAGTAGTGTTGTACAGGGGGCGATCGCAGATACGCAGTATTTT	CASSVVQGAIADTQYF
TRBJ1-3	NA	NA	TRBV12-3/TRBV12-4	TGTGCCAGCAGGGCAAACTCTGGAAACACCATATATTTT	CASRANSGNTIYF
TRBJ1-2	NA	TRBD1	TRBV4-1	TGCGCCAGCAGCCAGGGACAGGGGTATGGCTACACCTTC	CASSQGQGYGYTF
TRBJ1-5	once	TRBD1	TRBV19	TGTGCCAGCCTGGACAGGGACGGTCAGCCCCAGCATTTT	CASLDRDGQPQHF
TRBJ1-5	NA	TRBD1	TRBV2	TGTGCCAGCAGCGGACAGGGTTATGGTCAGCCCCAGCATTTT	CASSGQGYGQPQHF
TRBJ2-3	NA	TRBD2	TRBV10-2	TGCGCCAGCAGTGAGCCCCGTACTAGCGGGAGGGCAGATACGCAGTATTTT	CASSEPRTSGRADTQYF
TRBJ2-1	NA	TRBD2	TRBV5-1	TGCGCCAGCAGCTTGGGACTAGCGGATTATAATGAGCAGTTCTTC	CASSLGLADYNEQFF
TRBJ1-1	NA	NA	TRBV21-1	TGTGCCAGCAGCAAACAAGTAAGGAAACAGGGGCCGAACACTGAAGCTTTCTTT	CASSKQVRKQGPNTEAFF
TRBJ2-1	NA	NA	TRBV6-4	TGTGCCAGCGGACGGGAGCCCTACAATGAGCAGTTCTTC	CASGREPYNEQFF
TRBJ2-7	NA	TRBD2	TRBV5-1	TGCGCCAGCAGCTTTAATTCCCTAGCGGGAGCGGGCGAGCAGTACTTC	CASSFNSLAGAGEQYF
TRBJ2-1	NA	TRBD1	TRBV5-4	TGTGCCAGCAGCTCTCAGGGGGCTTCCAATGAGCAGTTCTTC	CASSSQGASNEQFF
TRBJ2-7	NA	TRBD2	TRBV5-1	TGCGCCAGCAGCCCCCGGGGAGGGCCGGCCTACGAGCAGTACTTC	CASSPRGGPAYEQYF
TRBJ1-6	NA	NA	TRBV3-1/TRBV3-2	TGTGCCAGCAGCCAAGGGGCAGGGGCAAGCTCACCCCTCCACTTT	CASSQGAGASSPLHF
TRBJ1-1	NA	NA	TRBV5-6	TGTGCCAGCAGCCAGGTTCAACGAATGAACACTGAAGCTTTCTTT	CASSQVQRMNTEAFF